These 27 T cell receptor beta chains were sequenced from one sample in a study of T cells in Graves' hyperthyroidism and ophthalmopathy. RNA transcripts gave rise to amplified TCR beta CDR3 regions. HTBI primers drove first-round RT-PCR of the TCR CDR3. MiXCR, run by TCRdb on the multiplex PCR reads, gives a single entry per CDR3 protein. The sample shows 500,000 to 750,000 distinct CDR3 sequences, around 16% of them seen only once. Material: blood. The source of these receptors is a woman in her 30s with Graves' hyperthyroidism.

This clonotype has a count of ten or more. The gene calls are TRBV10-3 and TRBJ1-1; no reliable D call. Germline lookup yields CDR1 ENHRY and CDR2 SYGVKD. Trimming removed 5 bases from V and 4 bases from J, with 14 bases in between. The CDR3 loop spans 14 amino acids. In DNA, the CDR3 is TGTGCCATCAGTAACCTTCAGAAATCCACTGAAGCTTTCTTT. Its translation: CAISNLQKSTEAFF.

This clonotype was counted many times. The rearrangement joins TRBV6-1 to TRBJ1-2; D remains ambiguous. The CDR3 extends over 14 amino acids. Trimming shortened V by 5 bases and J by 7 bases, and 17 bases separated the two germline ends. Germline CDR1 reads MNHNS; CDR2 reads SASEGT. Here the CDR3 DNA reads TGTGCCAGCAGTTCAACGGCCACGAAGGGTGGCTACACCTTC. The encoded protein is CASSSTATKGGYTF.

This clonotype has more than one count but fewer than ten. The chain couples TRBV7-2 to TRBJ2-1, with D possibly being TRBD1 (5 bases). Germline values: CDR1 SGHTA, CDR2 FQGNSA. This CDR3 is 18 amino acids long. V dropped 2 bases and J dropped 2 bases, with 19 bases sitting between them. The CDR3 spells CASSLNLAGQITYNEQFF. CDR3 nucleotide sequence: TGTGCCAGCAGCTTAAATTTGGCAGGGCAGATAACCTACAATGAGCAGTTCTTC.

This clonotype occurred many times. V gene TRBV18 combines with J gene TRBJ2-4; D may match TRBD1 or TRBD2 (5 bases each). The germline V gene has CDR1 KGHSH and CDR2 LQKENI. The V gene lost 0 bases and the J gene lost 9 bases, with 18 bases spanning the gap. This CDR3 contains 16 residues. CDR3 amino acids: CASSPPIPGRWSIQYF. The DNA for the CDR3 is TGTGCCAGCTCACCACCGATACCGGGACGGTGGAGCATTCAGTACTTC.

In its sample, this clonotype was seen many times. The V gene is TRBV30, the J gene TRBJ1-1; D call uncertain. There are 11 residues in the CDR3. From germline, CDR1 is GTSNPN and CDR2 SVGIG (reference sequence). V was shortened by 2 bases and J by 5 bases, with 6 bases between the two germline ends. CDR3 amino acids: CAWSYGTEAFF. The CDR3 nucleotides read TGTGCCTGGAGTTACGGGACTGAAGCTTTCTTT.

A few counts support this clonotype. The chain combines TRBV19 with TRBJ1-5; unclear D gene. Germline V gene lookup returns CDR1 LNHDA and CDR2 SQIVND (reference sequence). Trimming removed 7 bases at V and 3 bases at J, with 7 bases between. The CDR3 loop spans 12 amino acids. The CDR3 nucleotides read TGTGCCAGTACCGCTTCCAATCAGCCCCAGCATTTT. The encoded protein is CASTASNQPQHF.

This clonotype was counted a few times. J is TRBJ2-5 and V is TRBV4-1; D possibly uses TRBD1 or TRBD2 (5 bases each). V lost 5 bases and J 2 bases, leaving 18 bases between the germline ends. There are 16 residues in the CDR3. Germline lookup yields CDR1 MGHRA and CDR2 YSYEKL. CDR3 in amino acids: CASSYLPGRKQETQYF. DNA of the CDR3: TGCGCCAGCAGCTACTTACCGGGACGGAAACAAGAGACCCAGTACTTC.

This clonotype was observed many times. The rearrangement links TRBV30 to TRBJ1-1, with 7 bases that match TRBD1. The ends lost 1 base at V and 1 base at J; junction bases unmatched: 3. The CDR3 has 14 residues. Germline V gene data show CDR1 as GTSNPN and CDR2 as SVGIG (reference sequence). The CDR3 sequence: CAWSEGTENTEAFF. The CDR3 bases are TGTGCCTGGAGTGAGGGGACAGAGAACACTGAAGCTTTCTTT.

This clonotype has just a few counts. This chain links TRBV7-2 with TRBJ1-4; a possible D gene is TRBD1 (5 bases). The V gene lost 1 base and the J gene lost 8 bases, with 14 bases spanning the gap. The CDR3 length is 15 residues. Germline CDR1 and CDR2: SGHTA and FQGNSA. CDR3 DNA: TGTGCCAGCAGCTTAGTGTCCCAGGGTAGCGAAAAACTGTTTTTT. Protein sequence: CASSLVSQGSEKLFF.

This clonotype was counted ten times or more. The chain is built from TRBV5-1 and TRBJ1-2, with TRBD1 as a possible D gene (6 bases). The CDR3 is made up of 16 amino acids. Germline V lookup: CDR1 SGHRS, CDR2 YFSETQ. Trimming cost V 0 bases and J 0 bases, with 12 bases left between them. In DNA, the CDR3 is TGCGCCAGCAGCTTGGACGGCAGGGGCCCTAACTATGGCTACACCTTC. Encoded protein: CASSLDGRGPNYGYTF.

This clonotype occurred many times. This CDR3 reads CASTRSSGRNEQFF. DNA of the CDR3: TGTGCCAGCACCCGGTCTAGCGGGAGAAATGAGCAGTTCTTC. The chain couples TRBV6-1 to TRBJ2-1; 10 nucleotides match TRBD2. There are 14 residues in the CDR3. CDR1 is MNHNS, CDR2 SASEGT, per germline. V was pared by 7 bases and J by 7 bases, with 7 bases of the junction left unmatched.

This clonotype was found many times. V usage is TRBV10-3 and J usage is TRBJ1-2; 7 positions agree with TRBD1. Germline-derived CDR1 and CDR2 are ENHRY and SYGVKD. This CDR3 is built from 14 residues. The trim removed 7 bases at V and 0 bases at J, leaving 5 bases unmatched. CDR3 in DNA: TGTGCCATCACCGGACAGGAAGCTAACTATGGCTACACCTTC. This sequence encodes CAITGQEANYGYTF.

The CDR3 sequence is CASSLGAPPLGYTF. The CDR3 nucleotides read TGTGCCAGCAGCTTAGGCGCACCTCCCCTTGGCTACACCTTC. The chain employs TRBV11-2 and TRBJ1-2, with D uncertain. V lost 1 base to trimming and J lost 7 bases, with 13 bases between them. CDR1 and CDR2 from the germline V gene are SGHAT and FQNNGV. CDR3 size: 14 residues.

Only a few counts were recorded for this clonotype. This rearrangement joins TRBV5-5 to TRBJ2-1, with 13 bases that match TRBD2. The V gene's germline CDR1 is SGHKS and CDR2 YYEKEE (reference sequence). Trimming at V came to 4 bases and at J to 0 bases, leaving 10 bases not matched to a gene. The CDR3 length is 19 residues. The CDR3 here is CASSVTGTSGISSYNEQFF. In DNA, the CDR3 is TGTGCCAGCAGCGTAACCGGGACTAGCGGGATAAGCTCCTACAATGAGCAGTTCTTC.

In this sample, this clonotype turned up many times. V and J are TRBV30 and TRBJ2-5; the D gene is possibly TRBD1 (5 bases). Germline-derived CDR1 and CDR2 are GTSNPN and SVGIG (reference sequence). V was clipped by 0 bases and J by 5 bases, with 13 bases between them. CDR3 length: 14 residues. The CDR3 spells CAWSVGWGRETQYF. DNA for the CDR3: TGTGCCTGGAGTGTAGGGTGGGGCAGGGAGACCCAGTACTTC.

This clonotype has more than one count but fewer than ten. This rearrangement joins TRBV27 to TRBJ1-5; 12 nucleotides match TRBD1. J was trimmed by 6 bases and V by 7 bases; bases with no gene match: 7. The CDR3 is 15 amino acids. Germline V gene lookup returns CDR1 MNHEY and CDR2 SMNVEV (reference sequence). The CDR3: CASKAGQGASQPQHF. In nucleotides, the CDR3 is TGTGCCAGCAAGGCGGGACAGGGGGCTAGTCAGCCCCAGCATTTT.

There are many counts of this clonotype. The V gene is TRBV5-5, the J gene TRBJ2-7, with 11 bases fitting TRBD1. Germline V CDR1 and CDR2: SGHKS, YYEKEE (reference sequence). With 7 bases clipped from V and 7 bases from J, the junction kept 4 bases outside the gene matches. This CDR3 is built from 12 residues. CDR3 in amino acids: CASGQGAGEQYF. The CDR3 DNA is TGTGCCAGCGGACAGGGGGCAGGGGAGCAGTACTTC.

The rearrangement uses TRBV28 and TRBJ2-1; 8 bases are shared with TRBD2. V lost 4 bases to trimming and J lost 8 bases; unmatched junction nucleotides: 10. The CDR3 totals 15 residues. Germline V gene sequence: CDR1 MDHEN, CDR2 SYDVKM. This CDR3 is CASSSSSGTGDEQFF. The DNA of the CDR3 is TGTGCCAGCAGTTCCAGTAGCGGGACGGGAGATGAGCAGTTCTTC.

This clonotype was observed many times. This chain uses TRBV20-1 with TRBJ2-3; D is possibly TRBD1 or TRBD2 (6 bases each). The V gene lost 1 base and the J gene lost 2 bases, with 13 bases spanning the gap. Germline CDR1 and CDR2: DFQATT and SNEGSKA (reference sequence). The CDR3 contains 15 residues. The CDR3 DNA follows: TGCAGTGCTAGAGTAGGGGGGTACGCCACAGATACGCAGTATTTT. This codes for CSARVGGYATDTQYF.

This clonotype was seen many times. The gene calls are TRBV10-3 and TRBJ1-2; a weak D match, TRBD1 (5 bases). This CDR3 comprises 13 residues. CDR1 and CDR2 (germline): ENHRY, SYGVKD. The V end lost 6 bases, the J end lost 2 bases, and 10 bases lay between the germline ends. CDR3 DNA: TGTGCCATCAGGGAGACAGAGAACTATGGCTACACCTTC. This gives the protein CAIRETENYGYTF.

This clonotype was counted between two and nine times. The gene calls are TRBV5-1 and TRBJ2-5; TRBD2 matches 10 bases. Germline lookup yields CDR1 SGHRS and CDR2 YFSETQ. Trimming removed 0 bases from V and 4 bases from J; junction bases left unmatched: 6. The CDR3 is made up of 16 amino acids. The CDR3: CASSLEASGRGETQYF. DNA of the CDR3: TGCGCCAGCAGCTTGGAGGCTAGCGGGAGAGGAGAGACCCAGTACTTC.

This chain joins TRBV5-6 and TRBJ2-3; possible D gene TRBD1, 6 bases. The germline V gene encodes CDR1 SGHDT and CDR2 YYEEEE. The CDR3 loop spans 18 amino acids. Trimming shortened V by 1 base and J by 3 bases, and 21 bases separated the two germline ends. The CDR3 nucleotides read TGTGCCAGCAGCTTGTACGGGGACACAGAGCCTGGGACAGATACGCAGTATTTT. Its translation is CASSLYGDTEPGTDTQYF.

In its sample, this clonotype was seen many times. The chain couples TRBV7-9 to TRBJ2-3; D remains ambiguous. Germline V gene data show CDR1 as SEHNR and CDR2 as FQNEAQ (reference sequence). The CDR3 covers 14 residues. V dropped 4 bases and J dropped 6 bases, with 14 bases sitting between them. The CDR3 sequence: CASSSELNPDTQYF. The CDR3 coding sequence is TGTGCCAGCAGCTCAGAGCTAAACCCGGATACGCAGTATTTT.

This clonotype appeared many times. V is TRBV7-9 and J is TRBJ2-7, with D uncertain. V lost 4 bases and J 6 bases, leaving 13 bases between the germline ends. CDR1 and CDR2 (germline): SEHNR, FQNEAQ (reference sequence). This CDR3 comprises 13 residues. Here the CDR3 reads CASSSMGTPEQYF. The CDR3 DNA is TGTGCCAGCAGCTCAATGGGTACACCCGAGCAGTACTTC.

This clonotype has more than one count but fewer than ten. V usage is TRBV19 and J usage is TRBJ1-5; D not resolved. Germline loops: CDR1 LNHDA, CDR2 SQIVND (reference sequence). The CDR3 consists of 15 residues. Trimming pared 9 bases from V and 5 bases from J, leaving 20 bases between. The CDR3 protein is CASKPNLAGDQPQHF. The CDR3, as DNA: TGTGCCAGCAAACCTAACCTGGCGGGCGATCAGCCCCAGCATTTT.

The chain recombines TRBV4-1 with TRBJ1-6; possible D gene TRBD1, 6 bases. Germline V gene data show CDR1 as MGHRA and CDR2 as YSYEKL. Between the trimmed V and J ends, which lost 0 bases and 5 bases, there was a span of 17 bases. This CDR3 is built from 18 residues. DNA for the CDR3: TGCGCCAGCAGCCAAGATCCGATGGGGGCAGCTAATAATTCACCCCTCCACTTT. It translates to CASSQDPMGAANNSPLHF.

J is TRBJ2-7 and V is TRBV5-1; D uncertain. The CDR3 is 12 amino acids. Germline CDR1 SGHRS, CDR2 YFSETQ. Trimming removed 6 bases at V and 2 bases at J, with 9 bases between. Here the CDR3 DNA reads TGCGCCAGCATGGAAGCCGCCTACGAGCAGTACTTC. Encoded protein: CASMEAAYEQYF.